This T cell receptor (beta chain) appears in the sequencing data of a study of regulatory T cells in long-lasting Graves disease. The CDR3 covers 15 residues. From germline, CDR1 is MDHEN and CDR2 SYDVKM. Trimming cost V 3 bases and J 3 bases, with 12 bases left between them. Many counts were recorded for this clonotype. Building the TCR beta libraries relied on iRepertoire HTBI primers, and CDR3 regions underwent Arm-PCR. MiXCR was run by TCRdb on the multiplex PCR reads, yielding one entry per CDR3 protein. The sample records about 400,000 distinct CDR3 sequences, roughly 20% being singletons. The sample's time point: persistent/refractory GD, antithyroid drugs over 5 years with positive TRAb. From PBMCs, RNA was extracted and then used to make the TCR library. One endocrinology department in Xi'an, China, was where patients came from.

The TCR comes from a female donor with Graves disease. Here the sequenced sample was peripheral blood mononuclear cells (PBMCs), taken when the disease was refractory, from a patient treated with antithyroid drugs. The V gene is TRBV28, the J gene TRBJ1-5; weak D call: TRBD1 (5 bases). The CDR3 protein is CASSFRELLNQPQHF. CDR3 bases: TGTGCCAGCAGTTTCAGGGAACTCCTCAATCAGCCCCAGCATTTT. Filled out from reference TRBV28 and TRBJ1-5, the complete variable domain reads DVKVTQSSRYLVKRTGEKVFLECVQDMDHENMFWYRQDPGLGLRLIYFSYDVKMKEKGDIPEGYSVSREKKERFSLILESASTNQTSMYLCASSFRELLNQPQHFGDGTRLSIL.